Below, one T cell receptor (beta chain) is given with its context. The PCR contained 60 Vbeta and 13 Jbeta primers. Sequenced by immunoSEQ multiplex PCR; TCRdb stores in-frame clones only, minus some. The sample has approximately 93,000 clones; the top ten hold roughly 3%. Germline V gene sequence: CDR1 LNHDA, CDR2 SQIVND (reference sequence). The CDR3 consists of 15 residues. The V segment lost 5 bases and the J segment 7 bases; nucleotides outside the gene matches: 10. This sample was included in a study of cytomegalovirus exposure and HLA in healthy donors. Study summary: From donors who were HLA-typed, an early data release held 80 million to 85 million unique TCRs. Among about 380 genotyped donors, 65% to 90% fell in the Caucasian-associated ancestry cluster.

The genes are TRBV19 and TRBJ2-1, with 8 nucleotides matching TRBD2. This sequence originates from a woman in her thirties in good health and CMV-seronegative. The sequencing sample was made of PBMCs. The CDR3 sequence is CASSVAAGGLNEQFF. In DNA form, the CDR3 reads TGTGCCAGTAGTGTCGCGGCGGGGGGATTGAATGAGCAGTTCTTC. Full variable domain (outside the CDR3, taken from reference TRBV19 and TRBJ2-1): DGGITQSPKYLFRKEGQNVTLSCEQNLNHDAMYWYRQDPGQGLRLIYYSQIVNDFQKGDIAEGYSVSREKKESFPLTVTSAQKNPTAFYLCASSVAAGGLNEQFFGPGTRLTVL.